These 10 T cell receptor beta chains originate from one sample sequenced in a study of T cells in Graves' hyperthyroidism and ophthalmopathy. Template material for amplifying TCR beta CDR3 regions consisted of RNA transcripts. HTBI primers were used for first-round RT-PCR of the TCR CDR3. TCRdb reprocessed the multiplex PCR reads via MiXCR and lists one record per CDR3 protein. This sample has 200,000 to 250,000 distinct CDR3 sequences; around 15% occur once, and the top ten carry around 30%. The source material was blood. The receptor source for this set is a woman under 30 with Graves' ophthalmopathy.

The CDR3 DNA reads TGCGCCAGCAGAGTAGCGCAGGGGGCCAACAATGAGCAGTTCTTC. Its translation: CASRVAQGANNEQFF. The V call is TRBV5-1, the J call TRBJ2-1, with 8 nucleotides matching TRBD1. The CDR3 contains 15 residues. V dropped 5 bases and J dropped 5; count of bases not matched to a gene: 9. Germline V lookup: CDR1 SGHRS, CDR2 YFSETQ.

This clonotype was observed many times. This chain connects TRBV20-1 to TRBJ2-7; 8 nucleotides agree with TRBD2. The CDR3 has 15 amino acids. The V gene end was trimmed by 1 base and the J gene end by 4 bases; junction bases not matched to a gene: 9. The germline gives CDR1 DFQATT, CDR2 SNEGSKA (reference sequence). The CDR3 loop is CSARASGGNKYEQYF. As DNA, the CDR3 is TGCAGTGCTAGAGCTTCGGGAGGGAATAAGTACGAGCAGTACTTC.

This clonotype was detected many times. The V gene is TRBV5-1, the J gene TRBJ2-5, with D unclear. CDR3 size: 16 residues. The V gene lost 0 bases and the J gene lost 2 bases, with 14 bases spanning the gap. The germline CDR1 and CDR2 sequences are SGHRS and YFSETQ. The DNA of the CDR3 is TGCGCCAGCAGCTTGGCCACGACGCCGGCACAAGAGACCCAGTACTTC. Amino acid sequence: CASSLATTPAQETQYF.

The chain couples TRBV14 to TRBJ1-1; 8 bases map to TRBD1. The germline CDR1 and CDR2 sequences are SGHDN and FVKESK. CDR3 length equals 13 residues. The ends lost 6 bases at V and 3 bases at J; junction bases unmatched: 3. This CDR3 reads CASSQGAYTEAFF. DNA for the CDR3: TGTGCCAGCAGTCAGGGGGCCTACACTGAAGCTTTCTTT.

This clonotype came up many times. The chain carries TRBV20-1 and TRBJ1-1; D not resolved. Germline V lookup: CDR1 DFQATT, CDR2 SNEGSKA (reference sequence). Trimming pared 3 bases from V and 3 bases from J, leaving 8 bases between. The CDR3 loop spans 12 amino acids. The CDR3 nucleotides read TGCAGTGCTAGGAGCCGCGACACTGAAGCTTTCTTT. It is translated as CSARSRDTEAFF.

This clonotype has ten or more counts. V usage is TRBV7-2 and J usage is TRBJ2-3, with a weak D call TRBD2 (6 bases). Germline values: CDR1 SGHTA, CDR2 FQGNSA. The CDR3 covers 13 residues. Trimming took off 3 bases at V and 5 bases at J, with 9 bases between the two ends. The CDR3 coding sequence is TGTGCCAGCAGCTTTCTCGGGGGAGATACGCAGTATTTT. It yields the protein CASSFLGGDTQYF.

This clonotype was observed many times. The chain combines TRBV12-3 or TRBV12-4 with TRBJ2-2; 7 bases are shared with TRBD2. The CDR3 loop spans 15 amino acids. The V and J ends lost 7 bases and 6 bases, in that order; junction bases with no gene match: 11. The CDR3 reads CASTPWDYYPGELFF. The CDR3 region has the DNA TGTGCCAGCACCCCCTGGGACTATTACCCCGGGGAGCTGTTTTTT.

This clonotype was counted at least ten times. The chain uses TRBV2 and TRBJ2-2; D is unresolved. CDR3 length: 13 residues. The germline V gene has CDR1 SNHLY and CDR2 FYNNEI. The ends were cut back, 4 bases at V and 6 bases at J, with 9 bases in the middle. CDR3 loop: CASSVGLPGELFF. CDR3 nucleotides: TGTGCCAGCAGTGTTGGTCTACCCGGGGAGCTGTTTTTT.

This clonotype was counted ten times or more. V is TRBV10-3 and J is TRBJ1-2, with D hard to call. The CDR3 loop spans 13 amino acids. CDR1 and CDR2 (germline): ENHRY, SYGVKD. The V end was cut by 2 bases, the J end by 3 bases, with 7 bases between. DNA of the CDR3: TGTGCCATCAGTGAGGGCCGCTACTATGGCTACACCTTC. The encoded protein is CAISEGRYYGYTF.

At least ten counts were recorded for this clonotype. The chain uses TRBV3-1 and TRBJ1-1; 7 nucleotides agree with TRBD1. In germline, CDR1 is LGHDT, CDR2 YNNKEL (reference sequence). With 2 bases clipped from V and 1 base from J, the junction kept 16 bases outside the gene matches. This CDR3 has 19 residues. CDR3 residues: CASSQYYRGGFVGNTEAFF. The CDR3 DNA follows: TGTGCCAGCAGCCAATACTACAGGGGCGGTTTTGTTGGGAACACTGAAGCTTTCTTT. Variable domain in full (rest from reference TRBV3-1 and TRBJ1-1): DTAVSQTPKYLVTQMGNDKSIKCEQNLGHDTMYWYKQDSKKFLKIMFSYNNKELIINETVPNRFSPKSPDKAHLNLHINSLELGDSAVYFCASSQYYRGGFVGNTEAFFGQGTRLTVV.